The 3 T cell receptor beta chains in this list originate from one sample, sequenced in a study of CD8+ T cells in alopecia areata. Treatment in this sample: oral pan-JAK inhibitor, 5-10 mg twice daily. Reverse transcribed after extraction, RNA yielded cDNA as the sequencing template. Measured with immunoSEQ multiplex PCR; TCRdb has only the in-frame clones, and not every one. The table lists 200,000 or so clones, roughly 60% of them singletons, with more than 5.5% in the top ten. The specimen was CD4+ T cells sorted from blood, collected at week 24, from a patient treated with tofacitinib. The receptor set was obtained from a human donor with alopecia areata.

The CDR3 region has the DNA TGCGCCAGCAGCCAAGATAACCGTATCTATGGCTACACCTTC. Protein product: CASSQDNRIYGYTF. The chain couples TRBV4-3 to TRBJ1-2; no definite D call. This CDR3 comprises 14 residues. The V and J ends lost 0 bases and 4 bases respectively, with 9 bases between them. Germline values: CDR1 LGHNA, CDR2 YSLEER.

V gene TRBV28 combines with J gene TRBJ2-5; D is perhaps TRBD2 (6 bases). The V and J ends lost 8 bases and 5 bases respectively, with 12 bases between them. The CDR3 has 12 residues. Germline lookup yields CDR1 MDHEN and CDR2 SYDVKM. The CDR3: CASGGLGETQYF. The CDR3 bases are TGTGCCAGCGGAGGGTTGGGCGAGACCCAGTACTTC.

This clone was observed a few times. J is TRBJ2-1 and V is TRBV29-1; D remains unclear. This CDR3 comprises 14 residues. Germline CDR1 SQVTM, CDR2 ANQGSEA. V was trimmed by 6 bases and J by 0 bases, leaving 12 bases between them. In DNA form, the CDR3 reads TGCAGCGTCGCGCCTACAAACTCCTACAATGAGCAGTTCTTC. Translation: CSVAPTNSYNEQFF.